The 25 T cell receptor beta chains given below trace back to one sample, sequenced in a study of T cells in localized non-small cell lung cancer. TCRdb keeps only in-frame clones here, not all; method: immunoSEQ multiplex PCR. The data hold some 78,000 clones, with about 83% observed a single time. The material sequenced was peripheral blood, taken before any cancer treatment. These receptors were obtained from a man aged 35 to 69 with stage I lung adenocarcinoma.

The rearrangement uses TRBV2 and TRBJ2-2, with D perhaps matching TRBD2 (6 bases). The ends were cut back, 6 bases at V and 1 base at J, with 6 bases in the middle. This CDR3 has 13 amino acids. Looked up from germline, CDR1 is SNHLY and CDR2 is FYNNEI. The CDR3 bases are TGTGCCAGCAGGCGGGAGAACACCGGGGAGCTGTTTTTT. Translated: CASRRENTGELFF.

This chain uses TRBV4-1 with TRBJ2-2; 12 nucleotides align to TRBD2. This CDR3 spans 17 amino acids. Trimming at V came to 4 bases and at J to 4 bases, leaving 7 bases not matched to a gene. Germline CDR1 reads MGHRA; CDR2 reads YSYEKL. The CDR3 nucleotides are TGCGCCAGCAGCCGAGGACTAGCGGGGACAGGCACCGGGGAGCTGTTTTTT. Amino acid sequence: CASSRGLAGTGTGELFF.

This chain connects TRBV5-1 to TRBJ1-5, with D perhaps TRBD1 (5 bases). Trimming pared 2 bases from V and 2 bases from J, leaving 26 bases between. The CDR3 runs to 20 residues. Looked up from germline, CDR1 is SGHRS and CDR2 is YFSETQ. CDR3 residues: CASSFPPRSQGSIGNQPQHF. The DNA for the CDR3 is TGCGCCAGCAGCTTTCCTCCTCGCTCCCAGGGAAGTATAGGCAATCAGCCCCAGCATTTT.

V usage is TRBV19 and J usage is TRBJ2-3, with TRBD2 identical over 13 bases. V was pared by 7 bases and J by 0 bases, with 13 bases of the junction left unmatched. CDR1 and CDR2 from the germline V gene are LNHDA and SQIVND (reference sequence). The CDR3 is 19 residues long. CDR3 bases: TGTGCCAGTAATCATTTTGGACTAGCGGGAGATACTAGCACAGATACGCAGTATTTT. This encodes CASNHFGLAGDTSTDTQYF.

This clone has just a few counts. This chain joins TRBV7-9 and TRBJ2-3, with 7 positions matching TRBD1. CDR1 is SEHNR, CDR2 FQNEAQ, per germline (reference sequence). The CDR3 loop spans 12 amino acids. V lost 11 bases, J lost 3 bases, and 5 bases stayed unmatched. The CDR3 region has the DNA TGTGCCTGCAACAGGGGTACAGATACGCAGTATTTT. Its translation: CACNRGTDTQYF.

The V and J genes are TRBV28 and TRBJ2-2; a weak D match, TRBD2 (6 bases). The CDR3 is 17 amino acids. The germline V and J ends were trimmed by 5 bases and 7 bases, with 23 bases remaining between them. Germline CDR1 reads MDHEN; CDR2 reads SYDVKM. The CDR3 region is CASSRASAGPRDGELFF. CDR3 sequence (DNA): TGTGCCAGCAGTAGAGCGTCGGCGGGACCCCGCGACGGGGAGCTGTTTTTT.

The sample holds a few counts of this clone. The V call is TRBV28, the J call TRBJ2-7, with D uncertain. Germline V gene lookup returns CDR1 MDHEN and CDR2 SYDVKM. This CDR3 region has 14 residues. With 7 bases removed from V and 1 base from J, the gap between germline ends came to 14 bases. CDR3 amino acids: CASKWRERSYEQYF. DNA of the CDR3: TGTGCCAGCAAGTGGAGAGAGAGGTCCTACGAGCAGTACTTC.

This clone has just one count. The genes are TRBV7-9 and TRBJ2-3; 10 nucleotides line up with TRBD1. The CDR3 loop spans 14 amino acids. Trimming cost V 11 bases and J 6 bases; bases outside gene matches: 11. CDR1 and CDR2 from the germline V gene are SEHNR and FQNEAQ (reference sequence). CDR3 DNA sequence: TGTGCCGGGTCTTGGGGACAGGGGTCGGATACGCAGTATTTT. The encoded protein is CAGSWGQGSDTQYF.

This chain links TRBV7-3 with TRBJ1-3; no definite D call. The length of the CDR3 is 14 residues. Germline V gene lookup returns CDR1 SGHTA and CDR2 FQGTGA. Trimming left V 3 bases short and J 3 bases short, with 9 bases between. The CDR3, as DNA: TGTGCCAGCAGCTTGGGTGGAGGTGGAAACACCATATATTTT. It yields the protein CASSLGGGGNTIYF.

The CDR3: CASSLGQTGRYGYTF. For the CDR3, the DNA is TGTGCCAGCAGCTTAGGCCAAACAGGGCGCTATGGCTACACCTTC. This rearrangement joins TRBV11-2 to TRBJ1-2; D perhaps matches TRBD1 (6 bases). Germline values: CDR1 SGHAT, CDR2 FQNNGV. Trimming took 1 base from V and 4 from J, leaving 13 bases between them. The CDR3 loop spans 15 amino acids.

J is TRBJ1-2 and V is TRBV28, with no clear D. V lost 6 bases, J lost 4 bases, and 12 bases lay in between. Looked up from germline, CDR1 is MDHEN and CDR2 is SYDVKM. The CDR3 has 13 residues. Here the CDR3 DNA reads TGTGCCAGCAGGTCGGACCGCTTCTATGGCTACACCTTC. It specifies CASRSDRFYGYTF.

The chain employs TRBV27 and TRBJ1-5; 7 bases align to TRBD1. V lost 8 bases and J lost 5; bases outside the gene matches: 6. The CDR3 is 13 amino acids. Germline lookup yields CDR1 MNHEY and CDR2 SMNVEV (reference sequence). The chain's CDR3 is CASDDRAHQPQHF. In DNA form, the CDR3 reads TGTGCCAGCGACGACAGGGCGCATCAGCCCCAGCATTTT.

The chain is built from TRBV2 and TRBJ2-1; D not resolved. CDR3 length: 17 amino acids. Germline lookup yields CDR1 SNHLY and CDR2 FYNNEI. Trimming took off 5 bases at V and 2 bases at J, with 19 bases between the two ends. The CDR3 DNA is TGTGCCAGCAGTACAAACGTGGACCCGTACACCTACAATGAGCAGTTCTTC. Protein sequence: CASSTNVDPYTYNEQFF.

The chain combines TRBV9 with TRBJ2-1; TRBD1 is a possible D gene (5 bases). This CDR3 is built from 16 residues. The germline V gene encodes CDR1 SGDLS and CDR2 YYNGEE. Trimming removed 4 bases at V and 0 bases at J, with 14 bases between. CDR3 sequence reads: CASSKKTVSSYNEQFF. The CDR3 nucleotides are TGTGCCAGCAGCAAAAAGACAGTGAGCTCCTACAATGAGCAGTTCTTC.

In this sample, this clone turned up once. V gene TRBV2 combines with J gene TRBJ2-3, with D hard to call. V lost 6 bases and J lost 5, with 9 bases in between. This CDR3 has 12 residues. Germline CDR1 SNHLY, CDR2 FYNNEI. DNA for the CDR3: TGTGCCAGCAGCTACCGGCGAGATACGCAGTATTTT. Protein: CASSYRRDTQYF.

This clone has only a few counts. The chain is built from TRBV6-1 and TRBJ1-5; possible D gene TRBD1, 6 bases. This CDR3 spans 16 amino acids. The germline V gene has CDR1 MNHNS and CDR2 SASEGT. V was cut by 3 bases and J by 0 bases, with 12 bases left in between. The CDR3, as DNA: TGTGCCAGCAGTGACAGGGGCCCCAATAGCAATCAGCCCCAGCATTTT. It yields the protein CASSDRGPNSNQPQHF.

This clone was recorded only once. This chain uses TRBV5-8 with TRBJ1-5; D is undetermined. The germline gives CDR1 SGHTS, CDR2 YDEGEE. The length of the CDR3 is 17 residues. V lost 1 base and J lost 2, with 16 bases in between. Written as DNA, the CDR3 is TGTGCCAGCAGCTTGCAATTTCTAGTTGGGGGCAATCAGCCCCAGCATTTT. Translated: CASSLQFLVGGNQPQHF.

The chain couples TRBV11-2 to TRBJ1-2, with 7 bases fitting TRBD1. CDR1 is SGHAT, CDR2 FQNNGV, per germline. The CDR3 runs to 17 residues. Trimming cost V 1 base and J 1 base; bases outside gene matches: 9. The CDR3 spells CASSLARSRGINYGYTF. DNA for the CDR3: TGTGCCAGCAGCTTAGCCCGTTCCAGGGGGATTAACTATGGCTACACCTTC.

The chain joins TRBV18 to TRBJ2-7, with D maybe TRBD2 (5 bases). The ends were cut back, 4 bases at V and 5 bases at J, with 24 bases in the middle. In germline, CDR1 is KGHSH, CDR2 LQKENI. The CDR3 contains 17 residues. The CDR3 DNA reads TGTGCCAGCTCACGCCCGGGTGTGAGGGTATCGCTCCACGAGCAGTACTTC. Amino acids: CASSRPGVRVSLHEQYF.

The rearrangement links TRBV15 to TRBJ1-3, with TRBD1 matching 7 bases. The germline CDR1 and CDR2 sequences are LNHNV and YYDKDF (reference sequence). V gave up 0 bases and J gave up 0 bases; unmatched junction bases: 2. The CDR3 covers 16 residues. The CDR3 DNA is TGTGCCACCAGCAGAGAGGCAGGGGGCTCTGGAAACACCATATATTTT. Translated, it gives CATSREAGGSGNTIYF.

The genes are TRBV19 and TRBJ1-1; TRBD1 matches 7 bases. Germline V gene sequence: CDR1 LNHDA, CDR2 SQIVND (reference sequence). The CDR3 is 16 amino acids. V lost 7 bases, J lost 6 bases, and 17 bases stayed unmatched. CDR3 bases: TGTGCCAGTAAGACGTTTCGACAGGGTCGGATCCCTGAAGCTTTCTTT. The encoded protein is CASKTFRQGRIPEAFF. Drawing the rest from reference TRBV19 and TRBJ1-1, the complete variable domain is DGGITQSPKYLFRKEGQNVTLSCEQNLNHDAMYWYRQDPGQGLRLIYYSQIVNDFQKGDIAEGYSVSREKKESFPLTVTSAQKNPTAFYLCASKTFRQGRIPEAFFGQGTRLTVV.

The chain links TRBV7-8 to TRBJ1-1; no firm D call. V shed 1 base and J shed 6 bases, with 9 bases lying between them. This CDR3 is built from 13 residues. Germline V gene lookup returns CDR1 SGHVS and CDR2 FQNEAQ. DNA for the CDR3: TGTGCCAGCAGCTTAGATCCTCCACCTGAAGCTTTCTTT. Translation gives CASSLDPPPEAFF.

The V call is TRBV28, the J call TRBJ2-7; 9 nucleotides line up with TRBD2. This CDR3 is built from 14 residues. Germline-derived CDR1 and CDR2 are MDHEN and SYDVKM. With V trimmed by 6 bases and J by 4 bases, 7 bases remained unmatched. CDR3 loop: CASREREVGYEQYF. In DNA, the CDR3 is TGTGCCAGCAGGGAGCGGGAGGTAGGGTACGAGCAGTACTTC. Together with reference TRBV28 and TRBJ2-7, the CDR3 gives the full variable domain: DVKVTQSSRYLVKRTGEKVFLECVQDMDHENMFWYRQDPGLGLRLIYFSYDVKMKEKGDIPEGYSVSREKKERFSLILESASTNQTSMYLCASREREVGYEQYFGPGTRLTVT.

The chain is built from TRBV28 and TRBJ1-5; D might be TRBD1 (6 bases). This CDR3 comprises 16 residues. The V end was cut by 4 bases, the J end by 6 bases, with 19 bases between. Per germline, CDR1 MDHEN and CDR2 SYDVKM. CDR3 region: CASSSTKQGFFQPQHF. CDR3 bases: TGTGCCAGCAGTTCTACCAAACAGGGTTTCTTTCAGCCCCAGCATTTT.

This sequence joins TRBV9 and TRBJ2-7; 7 positions match TRBD2. This CDR3 is built from 14 residues. With 1 base clipped from V and 1 base from J, the junction kept 2 bases outside the gene matches. Germline V CDR1 and CDR2: SGDLS, YYNGEE. The CDR3 nucleotides read TGTGCCAGCAGCGTATCCGGGAGGTCCTACGAGCAGTACTTC. This translates into CASSVSGRSYEQYF.